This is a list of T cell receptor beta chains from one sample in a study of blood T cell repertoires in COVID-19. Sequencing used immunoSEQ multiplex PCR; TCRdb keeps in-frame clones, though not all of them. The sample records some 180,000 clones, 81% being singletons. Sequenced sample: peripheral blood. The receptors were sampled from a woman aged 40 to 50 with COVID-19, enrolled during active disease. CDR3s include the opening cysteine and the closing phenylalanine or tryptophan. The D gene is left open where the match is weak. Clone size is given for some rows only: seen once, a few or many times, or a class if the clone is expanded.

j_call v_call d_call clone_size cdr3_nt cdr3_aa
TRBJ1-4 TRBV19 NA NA TGTGCCAGTAGTACTGTAGGGGACAAGGAAAAACTGTTTTTT CASSTVGDKEKLFF
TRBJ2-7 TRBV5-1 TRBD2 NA TGCGCCAGCAGGGAAGGGATGTCGGGAGGCTACGAGCAGTACTTC CASREGMSGGYEQYF
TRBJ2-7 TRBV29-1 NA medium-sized TGCAGCGTTGAAATGACTAGTTCCTACGAGCAGTACTTC CSVEMTSSYEQYF
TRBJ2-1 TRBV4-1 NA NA TGCGCCAGCAGCCAAGGTAGAGGGGGTGAGCAGTTCTTC CASSQGRGGEQFF
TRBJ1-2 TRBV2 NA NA TGTGCCAGCAGTGATGGGGGCCACGGAATCTATGGCTACACCTTC CASSDGGHGIYGYTF
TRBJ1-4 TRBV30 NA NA TGTGCCTGGAGGGGTGGACAGGAAAAACTGTTTTTT CAWRGGQEKLFF
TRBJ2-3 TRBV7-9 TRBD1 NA TGTGCCAGCAGCTTATTCTTAGGGGGCCACGATACGCAGTATTTT CASSLFLGGHDTQYF
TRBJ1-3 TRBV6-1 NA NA TGTGCCAGCAGTGGATCACAGGAATACTCTGGAAACACCATATATTTT CASSGSQEYSGNTIYF
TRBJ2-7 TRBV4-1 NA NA TGCGCCAGCAGCCAATGGGAACTAGTTTTGAGCTCCTACGAGCAGTACTTC CASSQWELVLSSYEQYF
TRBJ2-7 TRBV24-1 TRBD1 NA TGTGCCACCAGTGACCCGGGGACAGGGGGCGGCCGGGAGCAGTACTTC CATSDPGTGGGREQYF
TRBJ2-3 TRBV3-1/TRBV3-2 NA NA TGTGCCAGCAGCGGCCCGTCCGCAGATACGCAGTATTTT CASSGPSADTQYF
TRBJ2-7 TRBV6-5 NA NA TGTGCCAGCAGCCCCGGCCGGGTCTACGAGCAGTACTTC CASSPGRVYEQYF
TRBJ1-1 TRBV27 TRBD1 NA TGTGCCAGCAGTTTGGCGGCAGGGGGCCTGGGATTCACTGAAGCTTTCTTT CASSLAAGGLGFTEAFF
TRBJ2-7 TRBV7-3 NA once TGTGCCAGCAGCCTTACACCCACCAGGGACTGGGACGAGCAGTACTTC CASSLTPTRDWDEQYF
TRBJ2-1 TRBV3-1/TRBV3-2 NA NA TGTGCCAGTAAGCGCGCCAACAATGAGCAGTTCTTC CASKRANNEQFF
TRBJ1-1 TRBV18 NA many TGTGCCAGCTCACCAGCGGACTGGAACACTGAAGCTTTCTTT CASSPADWNTEAFF
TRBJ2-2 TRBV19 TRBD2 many TGTGCCAGTAACGGGAAGAGCGGGAGGGCGGACGGGGAGCTGTTTTTT CASNGKSGRADGELFF
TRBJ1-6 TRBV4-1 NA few TGCGCCAGCAGCCAAGATAACCAGGTTCGGAATTCACCCCTCCACTTT CASSQDNQVRNSPLHF
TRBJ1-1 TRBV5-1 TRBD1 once TGCGCCAGCAGCCCCGGACAGGGTTTGAACACTGAAGCTTTCTTT CASSPGQGLNTEAFF
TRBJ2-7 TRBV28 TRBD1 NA TGTGCCAGCAGGCGACAGGGCGGCTCCTACGAGCAGTACTTC CASRRQGGSYEQYF
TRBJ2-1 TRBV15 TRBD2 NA TGTGCCACCAGGGACCCGACTAGCGGGAGATACAATGAGCAGTTCTTC CATRDPTSGRYNEQFF
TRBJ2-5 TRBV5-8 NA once TGTGCCAGCAGAACAGGAGTGACCCAGTACTTC CASRTGVTQYF
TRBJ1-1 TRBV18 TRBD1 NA TGTGCCAGCTCACGGGACAGGGCTGAAGCTTTCTTT CASSRDRAEAFF
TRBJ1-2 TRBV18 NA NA TGTGCCAGCTCACCACCGAATACAGGGCTTGACTATGGCTACACCTTC CASSPPNTGLDYGYTF
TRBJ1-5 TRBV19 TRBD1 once TGTGCCAGTAGCACGGGGACAGGTGGAACGATGGCCCAGCATTTT CASSTGTGGTMAQHF
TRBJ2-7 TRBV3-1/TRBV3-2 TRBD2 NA TGTGCCAGCAGCGCAGCCGGGACTAGCGGGAACCACAAGCAGTACTTC CASSAAGTSGNHKQYF
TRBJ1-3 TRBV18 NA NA TGTGCCAGCTCACCACTAGGAGGGAATGGAAACACCATATATTTT CASSPLGGNGNTIYF
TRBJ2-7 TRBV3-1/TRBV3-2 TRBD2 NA TGTGCCAGCAGCCTTCTAGCGGGAGAAAGCTACGAGCAGTACTTC CASSLLAGESYEQYF
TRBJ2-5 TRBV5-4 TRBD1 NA TGTGCCAGCAGCTCCCAGACAGGGGGTCCCGTTATGAAGACCCAGTACTTC CASSSQTGGPVMKTQYF
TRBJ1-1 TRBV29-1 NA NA TGCAGCGTCAGGGGCCGCGTGAACACTGAAGCTTTCTTT CSVRGRVNTEAFF